This T cell receptor (beta chain) appears in the sequencing data of a study of cytomegalovirus exposure and HLA in healthy donors. Whole-study context: A data release that came early held tens of millions of unique TCRs from HLA-typed donors.

Vbeta (60) and Jbeta (13) primers were used in the PCR. Here immunoSEQ multiplex PCR was the method, and the copy in TCRdb shows in-frame clones only, minus some. The table includes over 200,000 clones, roughly 79% detected once. This CDR3 contains 15 residues. V was shortened by 3 bases and J by 0 bases, with 12 bases between the two germline ends. CDR1 GTSNPN and CDR2 SVGIG come from the germline V gene (reference sequence). Study-level results: The productive fraction for most TCR beta V segments was about 87% or about 30% in an earlier analysis.

Comments on this clone: The antigen remains unidentified.

Sample: PBMCs. The V gene is TRBV30, the J gene TRBJ1-3; D is possibly TRBD1 (6 bases). This clonotype was obtained from a woman aged 40 to 50 in good health and CMV-seronegative. The CDR3 DNA reads TGTGCCTGGAGCGGACAGCTAATCTCTGGAAACACCATATATTTT. Translating gives CAWSGQLISGNTIYF.